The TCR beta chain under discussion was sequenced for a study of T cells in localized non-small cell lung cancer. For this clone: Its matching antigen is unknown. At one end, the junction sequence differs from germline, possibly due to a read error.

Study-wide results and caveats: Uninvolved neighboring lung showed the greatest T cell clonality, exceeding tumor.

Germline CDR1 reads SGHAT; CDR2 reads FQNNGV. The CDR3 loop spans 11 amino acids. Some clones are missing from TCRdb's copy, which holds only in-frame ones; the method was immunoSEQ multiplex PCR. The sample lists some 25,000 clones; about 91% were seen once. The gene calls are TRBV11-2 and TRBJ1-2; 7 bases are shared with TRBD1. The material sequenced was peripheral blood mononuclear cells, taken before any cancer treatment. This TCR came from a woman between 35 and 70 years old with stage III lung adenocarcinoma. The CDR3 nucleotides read TGTGCCAGCAGCCAATGGTATTGGGACAGCTTC. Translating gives CASSQWYWDSF.